These 25 T cell receptor beta chains share one sample of origin, sequenced in a study of identical twins. TCRdb recomputed calls from the 5' RACE reads with MiXCR, one row per CDR3 protein. Of about 390,000 distinct CDR3 sequences detected, 9% appear once; the ten largest clones hold around 8.6%. Sequencing was carried out using naive T cells sorted from blood. The receptor set was obtained from a woman aged 45-59 years in good health.

The rearrangement links TRBV7-8 to TRBJ2-7, with a possible D match to TRBD1 (6 bases). Germline assignment: CDR1 SGHVS and CDR2 FQNEAQ. V lost 5 bases, J lost 0 bases, and 14 bases lay in between. The CDR3 is 15 amino acids. The CDR3 here is CASSLDGQSSYEQYF. CDR3 nucleotides: TGTGCCAGCAGCCTCGACGGACAGAGCTCCTACGAGCAGTACTTC.

Ten or more counts support this clonotype. The V gene is TRBV6-6, the J gene TRBJ1-1; a possible D gene is TRBD1 (5 bases). V lost 5 bases and J 0 bases, leaving 13 bases between the germline ends. Germline CDR1 is MNHNY and CDR2 is SVGAGI (reference sequence). The CDR3 is 15 residues long. The DNA for the CDR3 is TGTGCCAGCAGTCCCCCGGGACGGCTGAACACTGAAGCTTTCTTT. Translated: CASSPPGRLNTEAFF.

The chain combines TRBV30 with TRBJ2-2; maybe TRBD1 (5 bases). The germline V and J ends were trimmed by 0 bases and 6 bases, with 14 bases remaining between them. Looked up from germline, CDR1 is GTSNPN and CDR2 is SVGIG (reference sequence). The CDR3 covers 15 residues. CDR3 sequence (DNA): TGTGCCTGGAGTGTAACCAGGGTTCAGGCCGGGGAGCTGTTTTTT. Its protein is CAWSVTRVQAGELFF.

This sequence joins TRBV20-1 and TRBJ2-1; D is possibly TRBD2 (5 bases). V gave up 2 bases and J gave up 3 bases, with 11 bases separating them. The CDR3 covers 14 residues. Per germline, CDR1 DFQATT and CDR2 SNEGSKA (reference sequence). CDR3 in amino acids: CSARSSELYNEQFF. In DNA, the CDR3 is TGCAGTGCTAGAAGTAGCGAGCTCTACAATGAGCAGTTCTTC.

This clonotype has at least ten counts. This chain connects TRBV28 to TRBJ2-5; maybe TRBD2 (7 bases). Deletions cut 8 bases from V and 5 bases from J, with 15 bases between. The CDR3 length is 13 residues. CDR1 MDHEN and CDR2 SYDVKM come from the germline V gene. CDR3 sequence reads: CASLGGGRETQYF. The CDR3, as DNA: TGTGCCAGCCTGGGGGGGGGGCGGGAGACCCAGTACTTC.

This clonotype was detected a few times. The chain joins TRBV23-1 to TRBJ1-2, with D possibly TRBD1 on 5 matching bases. TRBV23-1 is given ORF status, its function remaining uncertain. The CDR3 has 17 amino acids. V was shortened by 3 bases and J by 2 bases, with 19 bases between the two germline ends. CDR3 residues: CASSHRLDTVPNYGYTF. In DNA, the CDR3 is TGCGCCAGCAGTCATAGGTTGGACACAGTCCCAAACTATGGCTACACCTTC.

At least ten counts were recorded for this clonotype. This chain joins TRBV9 and TRBJ2-1, with a weak D call TRBD2 (6 bases). This CDR3 is built from 15 residues. Per germline, CDR1 SGDLS and CDR2 YYNGEE. Trimming took off 1 base at V and 0 bases at J, with 8 bases between the two ends. The CDR3 here is CASSVTGSSYNEQFF. Here the CDR3 DNA reads TGTGCCAGCAGCGTAACCGGGAGCTCCTACAATGAGCAGTTCTTC.

The gene calls are TRBV7-2 and TRBJ2-5, with D perhaps being TRBD1 or TRBD2 (5 bases each). V was trimmed by 2 bases and J by 2 bases, leaving 21 bases between them. The CDR3 is 18 residues long. CDR1 is SGHTA and CDR2 is FQGNSA in the germline V gene. The CDR3 is CASSLTPTGPGNQETQYF. CDR3 in DNA: TGTGCCAGCAGCTTAACACCAACGGGACCCGGAAATCAAGAGACCCAGTACTTC.

This clonotype was detected ten times or more. The chain carries TRBV6-4 and TRBJ2-1; D is unclear. The CDR3 has 13 amino acids. V lost 2 bases, J lost 5 bases, and 7 bases lay in between. Per the germline V gene, CDR1 is MRHNA and CDR2 is SNTAGT. CDR3 protein: CASSDPLHNEQFF. CDR3 nucleotide sequence: TGTGCCAGCAGTGACCCCCTTCACAATGAGCAGTTCTTC.

The V call is TRBV9, the J call TRBJ2-7; perhaps D is TRBD1 or TRBD2 (5 bases each). The CDR3 has 16 residues. The V end lost 0 bases, the J end lost 5 bases, and 18 bases lay between the germline ends. Per germline, CDR1 SGDLS and CDR2 YYNGEE. The CDR3 here is CASSVGPGPTTNEQYF. In DNA form, the CDR3 reads TGTGCCAGCAGCGTAGGGCCGGGACCCACAACGAACGAGCAGTACTTC.

This clonotype occurred many times. This chain's CDR3 is CASSSKQGFNQPQHF. The CDR3 nucleotides are TGTGCCAGTAGTTCAAAACAGGGTTTCAATCAGCCCCAGCATTTT. The chain uses TRBV19 and TRBJ1-5; TRBD1 is a possible D gene (6 bases). Per the germline V gene, CDR1 is LNHDA and CDR2 is SQIVND (reference sequence). V was clipped by 5 bases and J by 3 bases, with 14 bases between them. The CDR3 extends over 15 amino acids.

The chain combines TRBV11-2 with TRBJ2-3; the match to TRBD2 covers 7 bases. The CDR3 has 19 residues. Losses at the gene ends were 4 bases for V and 0 bases for J; bases not matched to a gene: 16. CDR1 is SGHAT and CDR2 is FQNNGV in the germline V gene. CDR3 nucleotides: TGTGCCAGCAGCTCCTTAGGTGGCCTGGGCGGGAGTAGCACAGATACGCAGTATTTT. Protein sequence: CASSSLGGLGGSSTDTQYF.

This clonotype was observed a few times. The rearrangement links TRBV14 to TRBJ2-5; TRBD1 aligns across 9 bases. Germline CDR1 and CDR2: SGHDN and FVKESK. This CDR3 is 16 amino acids long. Trimming removed 4 bases from V and 5 bases from J; junction bases left unmatched: 11. This CDR3 is CASSPGTGNIRETQYF. The CDR3 nucleotides read TGTGCCAGCAGCCCCGGGACAGGGAATATCCGTGAGACCCAGTACTTC.

This clonotype was detected only a few times. The rearrangement links TRBV10-2 to TRBJ2-5, with D possibly TRBD2 on 6 matching bases. Trimming took off 4 bases at V and 4 bases at J, with 10 bases between the two ends. The CDR3 contains 13 residues. Germline V CDR1 and CDR2: WSHSY, SAAADI. The CDR3 spells CASSGRGVETQYF. The CDR3 DNA is TGCGCCAGCAGTGGGCGGGGAGTAGAGACCCAGTACTTC.

V and J are TRBV25-1 and TRBJ2-7, with D possibly being TRBD2 (6 bases). V lost 9 bases and J 6 bases, leaving 15 bases between the germline ends. The germline V gene has CDR1 MGHDK and CDR2 SYGVNS. The CDR3 consists of 12 residues. CDR3 protein: CASWRDGREQYF. As DNA, the CDR3 is TGTGCCAGTTGGCGGGATGGTCGCGAGCAGTACTTC.

The chain employs TRBV5-5 and TRBJ2-1; 10 bases line up with TRBD1. The CDR3 is 14 amino acids. Per the germline V gene, CDR1 is SGHKS and CDR2 is YYEKEE (reference sequence). Unmatched junction bases numbered 6, after V lost 0 bases and J lost 12 bases. The CDR3 is CASSLGQGARGQFF. The CDR3 DNA reads as TGTGCCAGCAGCTTGGGACAGGGGGCGCGTGGGCAGTTCTTC.

The chain joins TRBV21-1 to TRBJ2-7. TRBV21-1 is a pseudogene locus. This CDR3 spans 14 amino acids. The CDR3: CASSDPDSSYEQYV. The CDR3 DNA reads TGTGCCAGCAGCGACCCCGACAGCTCCTACGAGCAGTACGTC.

This clonotype was recorded at least ten times. This chain connects TRBV4-1 to TRBJ2-7, with 8 bases fitting TRBD1. Trimming cost V 1 base and J 3 bases; bases outside gene matches: 8. The germline V gene has CDR1 MGHRA and CDR2 YSYEKL. The CDR3 contains 16 residues. The CDR3 DNA sequence: TGCGCCAGCAGCCAAGGCCCAGGGGGCGCTTTCTACGAGCAGTACTTC. This gives the protein CASSQGPGGAFYEQYF.

This clonotype was counted many times. This chain links TRBV2 with TRBJ2-1, with 9 positions matching TRBD2. With V trimmed by 3 bases and J by 5 bases, 8 bases remained unmatched. The germline V gene has CDR1 SNHLY and CDR2 FYNNEI. This CDR3 is built from 16 residues. CDR3 region: CASSDPSGKRNNEQFF. The CDR3, as DNA: TGTGCCAGCAGTGACCCTAGCGGGAAAAGAAACAATGAGCAGTTCTTC.

This clonotype was seen a few times. V gene TRBV10-2 combines with J gene TRBJ2-1; 8 nucleotides match TRBD2. CDR1 is WSHSY and CDR2 is SAAADI in the germline V gene. The CDR3 is 15 amino acids. V was clipped by 8 bases and J by 3 bases; unmatched bases: 9. The CDR3 DNA reads TGCGCCAGCCGGAGCGATAGCGGGAACTACAATGAGCAGTTCTTC. This sequence encodes CASRSDSGNYNEQFF.

In this sample, this clonotype turned up a few times. The gene calls are TRBV6-2 or TRBV6-3 and TRBJ2-6; D gene uncertain. V lost 7 bases to trimming and J lost 2 bases, with 3 bases between them. CDR1 is MNHEY, CDR2 SVGEGT, per germline. The CDR3 consists of 12 residues. The CDR3 region is CASTAGANVLTF. Here the CDR3 DNA reads TGTGCCAGCACGGCTGGGGCCAACGTCCTGACTTTC.

This clonotype was detected a few times. This chain connects TRBV5-8 to TRBJ2-1, with D perhaps TRBD1 (6 bases). This CDR3 spans 15 amino acids. The germline V and J ends were trimmed by 0 bases and 5 bases, with 12 bases remaining between them. CDR1 is SGHTS, CDR2 YDEGEE, per germline. The CDR3 sequence is CASSLGVGANNEQFF. Here the CDR3 DNA reads TGTGCCAGCAGCTTGGGAGTGGGGGCGAACAATGAGCAGTTCTTC.

This clonotype was observed a few times. The V call is TRBV15, the J call TRBJ2-1, with D possibly matching TRBD2 (7 bases). The CDR3 contains 16 residues. CDR1 and CDR2 from the germline V gene are LNHNV and YYDKDF (reference sequence). Trimming removed 0 bases at V and 4 bases at J, with 13 bases between. The CDR3 nucleotides are TGTGCCACCAGCAGAGATGGGGCGGGGGCGTACAATGAGCAGTTCTTC. This sequence encodes CATSRDGAGAYNEQFF.

The chain carries TRBV10-2 and TRBJ2-7, with 9 bases fitting TRBD1. The ends lost 9 bases at V and 5 bases at J; junction bases unmatched: 14. The length of the CDR3 is 15 residues. Germline V lookup: CDR1 WSHSY, CDR2 SAAADI. As DNA, the CDR3 is TGCGCCAGGAGAAGAAGACGGGACAGGGACCACGAGCAGTACTTC. It is translated as CARRRRRDRDHEQYF.

This clonotype showed up many times. V is TRBV20-1 and J is TRBJ1-5, with D tentatively TRBD1 (6 bases). The V gene lost 2 bases and the J gene lost 7 bases, with 15 bases spanning the gap. Germline V gives CDR1 DFQATT, CDR2 SNEGSKA (reference sequence). The CDR3 covers 14 residues. The CDR3 region is CSARPDGGQQPQHF. Written as DNA, the CDR3 is TGCAGTGCTAGACCAGATGGGGGGCAGCAGCCCCAGCATTTT.